This T cell receptor beta chain was found in a study of T cell responses to AZD1222 COVID-19 vaccine. Study-wide points: The breadth and depth of Spike-specific TCRs increased once two AZD1222 doses had been given. Spike-wide coverage was observed for vaccine-associated CD4 TCRs, with dominant responses at 160-218 and 743-854. Only six individuals given AZD1222 were seropositive at baseline. Most donors were white British, females outnumbered males, and clonal diversity was possibly underestimated.

Comment on this clone: The antigen remains undetermined.

Germline-derived CDR1 and CDR2 are SGHTA and FQGTGA. V dropped 4 bases and J dropped 10 bases, with 11 bases sitting between them. This CDR3 contains 12 residues. The protocol was immunoSEQ multiplex PCR, while the TCRdb copy is restricted to in-frame clones and leaves out a portion. The top ten clones hold about 3.9% of a sample with around 94,000 clones, around nine tenths of them seen once. The material was peripheral blood, obtained on day 0 of AZD1222 vaccination. V gene TRBV7-3 combines with J gene TRBJ2-1; maybe TRBD2 (7 bases). This clonotype was obtained from an adult in good health. The CDR3 DNA is TGTGCCAGCAGCTGGGGGGGCGGAGAGCAGTTCTTC. Residues: CASSWGGGEQFF. Based on the CDR3 plus reference TRBV7-3 and TRBJ2-1, the full variable domain is GAGVSQTPSNKVTEKGKYVELRCDPISGHTALYWYRQSLGQGPEFLIYFQGTGAADDSGLPNDRFFAVRPEGSVSTLKIQRTERGDSAVYLCASSWGGGEQFFGPGTRLTVL.